This T cell receptor beta chain was obtained from a study of blood T cell repertoires in COVID-19. Looked up from germline, CDR1 is LNHDA and CDR2 is SQIVND (reference sequence). The CDR3 is made up of 16 amino acids. V lost 3 bases to trimming and J lost 1 base, with 14 bases between them. Some clones are missing from TCRdb's copy, which holds only in-frame ones; the method was immunoSEQ multiplex PCR. In the table there are a few hundred thousand clones, more than 70% of which are singletons. Sample: PBMCs or T cells enriched from blood (not recorded which). V and J are TRBV19 and TRBJ2-3; D is possibly TRBD1 (6 bases). This clonotype was sampled from a woman under 40 who had been exposed to COVID-19. This CDR3 reads CASSMVGGTGTDTQYF. DNA for the CDR3: TGTGCCAGTAGTATGGTAGGGGGAACTGGCACAGATACGCAGTATTTT.